This T cell receptor beta chain was profiled in a study of blood T cell repertoires in COVID-19. TCRdb's copy holds only in-frame clones and misses some; the assay was immunoSEQ multiplex PCR. The data contain about 210,000 clones, around 87% of them singletons. CDR1 MNHEY and CDR2 SMNVEV come from the germline V gene (reference sequence). The CDR3 is 13 residues long. Trimming shortened V by 5 bases and J by 5 bases, and 13 bases separated the two germline ends. This TCR derives from a woman aged 40-49 years in a cohort exposed to, infected with or recovered from COVID-19 (not recorded which). Specimen: PBMCs or T cells enriched from blood (not recorded which). The chain joins TRBV27 to TRBJ2-7; D perhaps matches TRBD1 (6 bases). CDR3 residues: CASSRGRGNEQYF. The CDR3 DNA sequence: TGTGCCAGCAGTAGGGGGAGAGGGAACGAGCAGTACTTC.